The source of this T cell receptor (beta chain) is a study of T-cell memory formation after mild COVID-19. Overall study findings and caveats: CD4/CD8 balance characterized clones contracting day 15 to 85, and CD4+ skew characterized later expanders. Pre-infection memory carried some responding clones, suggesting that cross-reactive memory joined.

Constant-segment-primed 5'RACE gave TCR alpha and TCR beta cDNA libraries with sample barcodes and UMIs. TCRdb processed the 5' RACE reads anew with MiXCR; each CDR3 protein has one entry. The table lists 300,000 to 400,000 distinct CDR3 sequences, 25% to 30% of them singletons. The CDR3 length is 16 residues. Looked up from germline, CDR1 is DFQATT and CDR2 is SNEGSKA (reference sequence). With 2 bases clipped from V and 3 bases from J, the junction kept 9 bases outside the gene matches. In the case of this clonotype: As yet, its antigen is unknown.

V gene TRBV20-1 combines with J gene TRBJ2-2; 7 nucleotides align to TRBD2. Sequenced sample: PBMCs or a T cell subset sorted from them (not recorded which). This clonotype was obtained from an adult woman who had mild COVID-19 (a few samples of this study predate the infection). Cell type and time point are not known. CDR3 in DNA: TGCAGTGCTAGAAGCCTCCTTGGGGGGGACACCGGGGAGCTGTTTTTT. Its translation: CSARSLLGGDTGELFF.